This TCR beta chain was identified in a study of CXCR3-negative and CXCR3-positive naive CD8 T cells (dated 2019 in TCRdb). Background for the entire study: In total, approximately 140 million TRB reads were obtained, which works out to roughly 1.5 +/- 0.3 million reads per library. Diversity and physicochemical repertoire analyses were performed on some eleven donors pooled from two independent experiments. The TRBV-TRBJ cluster analysis covered naive subsets from five or six donors and memory cells from 3 donors. General conclusions and limits of the study: Because surface CD5, which is linked to self-reactivity in mice, was comparable between the naive subsets, TCR interaction strength was also inferred from the physicochemical properties of TRB CDR3s. Freshly isolated PBMCs were used for most assays because CXCR3 expression went down partially after cryopreservation. Both naive subsets had comparably high repertoire diversity, while memory CD8+ T cells had much lower repertoire diversity. TRBV-TRBJ usage was similar between naive CXCR3-negative and CXCR3-positive cells from the same donor, while memory cells showed distinct patterns. Compared with CXCR3-negative naive cells, CXCR3-positive naive cells had TRB CDR3s with higher hydrophobicity (lower Kidera factor 4), lower energy, and higher strength and volume indices.

The CDR1 and CDR2 encoded by the germline V gene (reference sequence) are LNHDA and SQIVND. Taken from cysteine to phenylalanine, the CDR3 has 14 residues. No DNA was logged. TCRdb lists the instrument as NextSeq 550. The Human TCR Profiling Kit (MiLaboratory) was used to make UMI-labeled 5' RACE TRB cDNA libraries. cDNA synthesis used the entire amount of extracted RNA, and PCR amplification then used the entire amount of cDNA produced. The libraries were made side by side, with each library going through the same number of PCR cycles. As for the authors' bioinformatics: About 50,000 +/- 10,000 unique UMI-labeled TRB cDNA molecules per library were extracted with MIGEC and MiXCR, with at least two reads per UMI required. Each library averaged roughly 36,000 +/- 9,600 functional in-frame TRB CDR3 nucleotide clonotypes without stop codons. After downsampling to 5000 UMI-labeled TRB molecules per sample, diversity metrics such as normalized Shannon-Wiener and Chao1 were calculated in VDJtools. For the central five CDR3 residues, VDJtools calculated physicochemical properties weighted by clonotype size, namely interaction energy, strength, volume and Kidera factor 4. With the reads reprocessed by TCRdb, a single entry stands for each CDR3 protein sequence and no DNA is reported. These V and J calls rely on TCRdb rather than the paper's analysis. This specimen's table enumerates around 60,000 distinct CDR3 sequences. The ten largest clones represent about 0.8% of the sample.

A word on this clonotype: This receptor's antigen is unknown.

For every CD8+ T cell subset, a few hundred thousand cells were flow-sorted straight into RLT lysis buffer, and each subset was sorted in triplicate. To keep memory contaminants out, a stringent definition of naive CD8+ T cells was applied: CD45RO-CCR7+CD27+CD95-. Peripheral blood mononuclear cells were isolated from buffy coats by standard density gradient centrifugation. A FACSAria III was used to flow-sort naive CXCR3-negative and CXCR3-positive CD8+ T cells. An RNeasy Mini Kit was used to extract total RNA from the sorted cells. The sequenced sample consisted of naive CXCR3+ CD8+ T cells from blood. The sample's cell subset or site, from its label and the paper: CD45RO-CCR7+CD27+CD95- naive CD8+ T cells expressing CXCR3 (TNR3+). The chain couples TRBV19 to TRBJ2-7. This clonotype originated in a human donor in good health. Some clones in this sample may be carry-over from other donors' samples. CDR3 sequence: CASSPNKTPEEQYF.